One T cell receptor (beta chain) is described in this entry. The sample originates from a study of OX40 agonist ivuxolimab in advanced cancers. Study-level information: Patients were infused with ivuxolimab every 2 weeks at 0.01 to 10 mg/kg. Treatment received earlier with anti-PD-1, anti-PD-L1 or anti-CTLA-4 agents was allowed, and over 30% had some.

Germline V gene lookup returns CDR1 SQVTM and CDR2 ANQGSEA. V lost 2 bases to trimming and J lost 4 bases, with 12 bases between them. CDR3 length: 13 residues. Libraries were prepared by immunoSEQ multiplex PCR; TCRdb keeps only in-frame clonotypes and omits some of them. The table lists around 100,000 clones, approximately 95% of them singletons. The chain has TRBV29-1 and TRBJ2-7; D might be TRBD1 (6 bases). The receptor was isolated from an adult with an advanced solid tumor such as melanoma, head and neck, liver or kidney cancer. The sample in question was CD4+ or CD8+ T cells sorted from blood, obtained in a trial of the OX40 agonist ivuxolimab. CDR3 nucleotides: TGCAGCGTTGAATTGGCAGGGGCATACGAGCAGTACTTC. This sequence encodes CSVELAGAYEQYF.